This T cell receptor beta chain was recorded in a study of cytomegalovirus exposure and HLA in healthy donors. V shed 8 bases and J 7 bases; nucleotides not matched to a gene: 15. Germline assignment: CDR1 MDHEN and CDR2 SYDVKM. The CDR3 length is 16 residues. This clone has just one count. Its antigen is not known. 60 Vbeta and 13 Jbeta primers were used in PCR. Per the study methods: There were about 80 million unique TCR beta chains by a later count, and some 10 million of them were shared. Using immunoSEQ multiplex PCR, the repertoire was profiled, and TCRdb retains in-frame clones only, with some absent. Clone size and V and J calls were adopted from that table, with D and trimming inferred from the DNA. The table has approximately 100,000 clones, 60% to 80% seen once. Study-wide results and limits: Analysis was performed later, and it showed HLA-associated TCR beta chains to be more clonally expanded than equally common others. A later analysis reported that several of the most significant clusters appeared to be linked to common viral pathogens, among them Epstein-Barr virus. Later on, a genetic analysis was performed. It linked a missense variant in DCLRE1C with V- and J-gene trimming of TCR beta.

This TCR came from a middle-aged woman in good health and CMV-seronegative. Sequencing was done on a sample of PBMCs. V and J are TRBV28 and TRBJ2-1; 9 bases agree with TRBD2. CDR3: CASYNPQRGDWNEQFF. The CDR3 region has the DNA TGTGCCAGCTACAACCCCCAGCGGGGGGATTGGAATGAGCAGTTCTTC.